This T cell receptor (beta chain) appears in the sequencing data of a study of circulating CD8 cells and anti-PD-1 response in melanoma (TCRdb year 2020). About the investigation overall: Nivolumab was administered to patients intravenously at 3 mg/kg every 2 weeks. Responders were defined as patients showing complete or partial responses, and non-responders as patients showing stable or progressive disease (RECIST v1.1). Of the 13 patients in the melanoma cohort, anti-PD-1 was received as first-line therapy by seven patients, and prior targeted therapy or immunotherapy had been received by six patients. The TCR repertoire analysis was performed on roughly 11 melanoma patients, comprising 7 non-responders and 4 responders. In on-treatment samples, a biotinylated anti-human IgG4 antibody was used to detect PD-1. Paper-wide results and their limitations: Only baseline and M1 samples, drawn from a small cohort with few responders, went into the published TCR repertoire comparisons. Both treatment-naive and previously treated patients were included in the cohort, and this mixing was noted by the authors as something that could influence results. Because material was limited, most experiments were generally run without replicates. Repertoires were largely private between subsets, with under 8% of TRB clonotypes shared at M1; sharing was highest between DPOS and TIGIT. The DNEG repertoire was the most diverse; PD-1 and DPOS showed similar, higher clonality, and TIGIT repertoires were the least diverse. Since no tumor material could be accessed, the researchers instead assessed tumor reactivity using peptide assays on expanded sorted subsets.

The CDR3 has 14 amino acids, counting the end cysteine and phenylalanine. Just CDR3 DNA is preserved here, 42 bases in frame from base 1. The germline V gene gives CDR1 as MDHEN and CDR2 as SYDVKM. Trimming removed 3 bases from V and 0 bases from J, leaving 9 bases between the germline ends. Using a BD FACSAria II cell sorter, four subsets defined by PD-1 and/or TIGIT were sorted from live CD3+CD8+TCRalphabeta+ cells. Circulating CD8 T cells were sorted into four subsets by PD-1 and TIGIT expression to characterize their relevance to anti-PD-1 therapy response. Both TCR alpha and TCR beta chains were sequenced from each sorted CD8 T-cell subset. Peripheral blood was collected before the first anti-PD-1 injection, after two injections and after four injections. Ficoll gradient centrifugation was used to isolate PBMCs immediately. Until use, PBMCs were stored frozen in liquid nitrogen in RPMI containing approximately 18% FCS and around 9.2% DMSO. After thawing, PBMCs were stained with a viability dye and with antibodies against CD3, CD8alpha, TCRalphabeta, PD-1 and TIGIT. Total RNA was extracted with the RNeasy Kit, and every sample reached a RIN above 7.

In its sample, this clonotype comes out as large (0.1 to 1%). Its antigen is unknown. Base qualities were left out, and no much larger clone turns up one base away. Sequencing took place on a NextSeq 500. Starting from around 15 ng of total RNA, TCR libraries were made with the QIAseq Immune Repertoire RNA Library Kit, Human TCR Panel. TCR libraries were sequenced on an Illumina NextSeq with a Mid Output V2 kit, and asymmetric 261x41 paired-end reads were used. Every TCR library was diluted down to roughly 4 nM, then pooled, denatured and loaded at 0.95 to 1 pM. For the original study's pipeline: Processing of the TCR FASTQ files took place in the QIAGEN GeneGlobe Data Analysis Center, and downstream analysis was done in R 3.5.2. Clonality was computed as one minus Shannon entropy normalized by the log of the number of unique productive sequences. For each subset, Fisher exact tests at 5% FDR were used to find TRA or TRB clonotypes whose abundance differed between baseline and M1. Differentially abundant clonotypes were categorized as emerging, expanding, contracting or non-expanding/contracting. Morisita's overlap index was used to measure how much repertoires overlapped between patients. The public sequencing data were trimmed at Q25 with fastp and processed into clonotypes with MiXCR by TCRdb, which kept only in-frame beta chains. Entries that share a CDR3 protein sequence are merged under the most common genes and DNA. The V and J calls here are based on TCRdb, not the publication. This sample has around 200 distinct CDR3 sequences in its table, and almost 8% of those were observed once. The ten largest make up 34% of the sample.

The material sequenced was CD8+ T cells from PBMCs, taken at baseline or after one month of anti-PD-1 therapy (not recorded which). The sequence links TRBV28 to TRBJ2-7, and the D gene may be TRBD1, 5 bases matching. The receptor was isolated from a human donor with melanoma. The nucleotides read TGTGCCAGCAGTTTGTTTGGGGCCTCCTACGAGCAGTACTTC. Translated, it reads CASSLFGASYEQYF.